The 9 T cell receptor beta chains given below trace back to one sample, sequenced in a study of blood T cell repertoires in COVID-19. Profiled with immunoSEQ multiplex PCR; TCRdb holds only in-frame clones, not every one. The data hold more than 200,000 clones, with 80% to 90% observed a single time. Input material: PBMCs or T cells enriched from blood (not recorded which). Every receptor here comes from a man between 25 and 39 years old in a cohort exposed to, infected with or recovered from COVID-19 (not recorded which).

The V gene is TRBV9, the J gene TRBJ2-1; TRBD2 matches 10 bases. V lost 5 bases, J lost 5 bases, and 7 bases stayed unmatched. The CDR3 runs 15 residues. Germline CDR1 is SGDLS and CDR2 is YYNGEE. In DNA, the CDR3 is TGTGCCAGCAGTCTAAGCGGGAGGGACAACAATGAGCAGTTCTTC. Amino acid sequence: CASSLSGRDNNEQFF.

The rearrangement links TRBV7-3 to TRBJ1-2; a possible D gene is TRBD1 (6 bases). Trimming took off 2 bases at V and 6 bases at J, with 13 bases between the two ends. The CDR3 runs 14 residues. Germline V lookup: CDR1 SGHTA, CDR2 FQGTGA. The CDR3 bases are TGTGCCAGCAGCTTAGCTGGGGGGGCCGATGGCTACACCTTC. It encodes CASSLAGGADGYTF.

The chain combines TRBV19 with TRBJ2-7; D is ambiguous. Germline CDR1 is LNHDA and CDR2 is SQIVND (reference sequence). This CDR3 spans 15 amino acids. Trimming took 0 bases from V and 5 from J, leaving 14 bases between them. DNA of the CDR3: TGTGCCAGTAGTATAGACCCCCCAGGATCCAACGAGCAGTACTTC. Residues: CASSIDPPGSNEQYF.

This clone was counted a single time. J is TRBJ2-7 and V is TRBV28; TRBD1 agrees at 8 bases. Germline V lookup: CDR1 MDHEN, CDR2 SYDVKM. V lost 1 base, J lost 5 bases, and 4 bases stayed unmatched. There are 14 residues in the CDR3. This CDR3 reads CASSLYAGGHEQYF. CDR3 DNA sequence: TGTGCCAGCAGTTTATACGCAGGGGGCCACGAGCAGTACTTC.

The chain recombines TRBV5-1 with TRBJ2-7; TRBD1 matches at 8 bases. Germline values: CDR1 SGHRS, CDR2 YFSETQ. This CDR3 contains 15 residues. With V trimmed by 0 bases and J by 3 bases, 5 bases remained unmatched. In DNA, the CDR3 is TGCGCCAGCAGCTTGGGACAGGGGCCCAACTACGAGCAGTACTTC. It specifies CASSLGQGPNYEQYF. Complete variable domain (other parts from reference TRBV5-1 and TRBJ2-7): KAGVTQTPRYLIKTRGQQVTLSCSPISGHRSVSWYQQTPGQGLQFLFEYFSETQRNKGNFPGRFSGRQFSNSRSEMNVSTLELGDSALYLCASSLGQGPNYEQYFGPGTRLTVT.

The V gene is TRBV12-2, the J gene TRBJ1-1. TRBV12-2 is annotated as a pseudogene. CDR3 length equals 15 residues. The CDR3 here is CASRRKLGEGTEAFF. CDR3 nucleotides: TGTGCAAGTCGCCGTAAGCTCGGGGAAGGCACTGAAGCTTTCTTT.

The V call is TRBV6-2 or TRBV6-3, the J call TRBJ2-3; 14 nucleotides match TRBD2. CDR1 MNHEY and CDR2 SVGEGT come from the germline V gene. This CDR3 comprises 19 residues. V lost 2 bases to trimming and J lost 0 bases; unmatched junction nucleotides: 7. CDR3 in DNA: TGTGCCAGCAGTTACCGTGGGACTAGCGGGAGCCTCAGCACAGATACGCAGTATTTT. Protein: CASSYRGTSGSLSTDTQYF.

This clone was observed once. V usage is TRBV10-3 and J usage is TRBJ1-2, with a weak D call TRBD1 (5 bases). Trimming took 8 bases from V and 4 from J, leaving 17 bases between them. Germline V gene sequence: CDR1 ENHRY, CDR2 SYGVKD. The CDR3 totals 14 residues. The CDR3 is CAILNLRQPYGYTF. The DNA of the CDR3 is TGTGCCATCCTGAACCTACGACAGCCCTATGGCTACACCTTC.

The chain recombines TRBV7-9 with TRBJ2-6, with D possibly TRBD2 on 6 matching bases. Trimming stripped 0 bases from V and 1 base from J, with 13 bases between. Per the germline V gene, CDR1 is SEHNR and CDR2 is FQNEAQ (reference sequence). This CDR3 spans 18 amino acids. DNA for the CDR3: TGTGCCAGCAGCTTAGCCGGCGGGACCCGATCTGGGGCCAACGTCCTGACTTTC. The encoded protein is CASSLAGGTRSGANVLTF.